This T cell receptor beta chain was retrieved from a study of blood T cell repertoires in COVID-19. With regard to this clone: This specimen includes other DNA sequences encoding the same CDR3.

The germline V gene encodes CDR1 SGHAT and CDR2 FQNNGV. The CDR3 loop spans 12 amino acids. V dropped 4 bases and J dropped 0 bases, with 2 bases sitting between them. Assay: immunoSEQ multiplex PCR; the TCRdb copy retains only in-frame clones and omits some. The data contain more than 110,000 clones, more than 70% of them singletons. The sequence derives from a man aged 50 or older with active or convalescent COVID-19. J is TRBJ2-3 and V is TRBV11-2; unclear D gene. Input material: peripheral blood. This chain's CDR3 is CASSSSTDTQYF. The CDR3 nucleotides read TGTGCCAGCAGCTCAAGCACAGATACGCAGTATTTT.